This T cell receptor (beta chain) was recovered during a study of technical replicates of blood from a few donors (dated by TCRdb to the late 2010s). As concerns this clone: Its cognate antigen has yet to be identified. Nothing much larger sits one base from this clone, and base qualities are not available.

From cysteine to phenylalanine, the CDR3 is 17 amino acids long. Left in the record is the CDR3 DNA by itself, 51 bases read in frame from the first base. For this chain, trimming is 6 bases at the V end and 4 bases at the J end, and the number of junction bases without a gene match is 15. The germline V gene (reference sequence) supplies CDR1 WNHNN and CDR2 SYGVQD. The method behind the library was the immunoSEQ multiplex PCR assay. TCRdb obtained this table from immuneACCESS and retained in-frame rearrangements with V and J assigned. These tables miss some clones; where compared with another copy, unresolved V genes account for less than half of the shortfall, and the remainder is unexplained. This sample has roughly 97,000 clones in its table, and approximately 96% of those were observed once. The ten largest clones represent about 0.36% of the sample.

The receptor chain draws on TRBV10-1 and TRBJ2-7; 10 nucleotides in the junction match TRBD2. The sequence was obtained from a human donor in good health. Input material: T cells isolated from PBMCs. For the CDR3, the sequence is CASSDDRGEAGGYEQYF. The sequenced DNA is TGCGCCAGCAGCGACGACAGGGGCGAAGCGGGAGGGTACGAGCAGTACTTC.